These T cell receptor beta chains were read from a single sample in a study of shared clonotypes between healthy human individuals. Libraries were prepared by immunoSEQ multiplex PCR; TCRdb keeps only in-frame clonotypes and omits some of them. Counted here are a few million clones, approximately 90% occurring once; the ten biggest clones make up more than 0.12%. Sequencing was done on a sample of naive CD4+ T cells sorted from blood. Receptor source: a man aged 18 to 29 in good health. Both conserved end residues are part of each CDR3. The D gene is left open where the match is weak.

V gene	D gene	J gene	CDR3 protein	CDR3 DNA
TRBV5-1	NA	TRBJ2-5	CASSPTGPARETQYF	TGCGCCAGCAGCCCTACTGGGCCGGCGAGGGAGACCCAGTACTTC
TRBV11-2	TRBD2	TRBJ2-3	CASSFSGTSTDTQYF	TGTGCCAGCAGTTTTAGCGGGACAAGCACAGATACGCAGTATTTT
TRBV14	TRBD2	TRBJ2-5	CASSHAPGLAGRETQYF	TGTGCCAGCAGCCATGCCCCGGGACTAGCGGGGAGGGAGACCCAGTACTTC
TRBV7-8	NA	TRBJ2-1	CASQKVGGEQFF	TGTGCCAGCCAAAAGGTCGGGGGAGAGCAGTTCTTC
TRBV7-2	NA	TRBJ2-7	CASSNGRASSYEQYF	TGTGCCAGCAGCAACGGACGGGCGAGCTCCTACGAGCAGTACTTC
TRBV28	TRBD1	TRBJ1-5	CASSTDRAIGAQHF	TGTGCCAGCAGTACCGACAGGGCGATTGGTGCCCAGCATTTT
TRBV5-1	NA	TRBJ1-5	CASSEDSVLGQPQHF	TGCGCCAGCAGCGAGGACAGCGTGCTGGGTCAGCCCCAGCATTTT
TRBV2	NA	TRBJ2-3	CASSVRESTQYF	TGTGCCAGCAGTGTAAGGGAAAGTACGCAGTATTTT
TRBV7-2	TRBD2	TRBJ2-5	CASSLAWGRVGETQYF	TGTGCCAGCAGCTTGGCTTGGGGGAGGGTTGGGGAGACCCAGTACTTC
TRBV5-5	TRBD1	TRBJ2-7	CASSLAGTGNYEQYF	TGTGCCAGCAGCTTGGCCGGGACAGGGAACTACGAGCAGTACTTC
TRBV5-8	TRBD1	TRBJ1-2	CASSLTGGAVGYTF	TGTGCCAGCAGCTTGACAGGGGGCGCGGTGGGCTACACCTTC
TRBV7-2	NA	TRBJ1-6	CASSLELFRGSYNSPLHF	TGTGCCAGCAGCTTAGAATTATTCAGGGGCTCCTATAATTCACCCCTCCACTTT
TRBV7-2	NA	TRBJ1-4	CASSLAGGTEKLFF	TGTGCCAGCAGCTTAGCTGGGGGTACTGAAAAACTGTTTTTT
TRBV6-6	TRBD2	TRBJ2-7	CASSGTSGTSYEQYF	TGTGCCAGCAGTGGGACTAGCGGGACCTCCTACGAGCAGTACTTC